Listed here is a single T cell receptor (beta chain). Its antigen target is currently unknown. Base qualities were left out, and no much larger clone turns up one base away. CDR1 and CDR2, looked up from the germline V gene, are SGHRS and YFSETQ. The CDR3, from cysteine to phenylalanine, totals 14 residues. Just CDR3 DNA is preserved here, 42 bases in frame from base 1. Deletion took 0 bases off V and 1 base off J, with a span of 4 bases between the germline ends. The immunoSEQ Assay was used to sequence TCR beta CDR3 regions from DNA. The original pipeline was this. To compute T cell density, TCR beta template counts were normalized to usable DNA, which was estimated by amplifying housekeeping genes. Using the preseqR package, richness was estimated by extrapolating to 120,000 templates for tissue samples and 400,000 templates for PBMC samples. Clonality was defined by subtracting Pielou's evenness from one. To identify tissue-enriched TCRs, differential abundance testing was run on productive amino-acid clonotypes with a minimum total count of 5 and an alpha of 0.1. Repertoire overlap between compartments was quantified with the Jaccard Index and Morisita Overlap Index. TCR beta CDR3s were clustered by GLIPH together with public tetramer-defined viral CDR3s, and at least three viral sequences plus V-gene enrichment were required for viral motifs. The table was pulled from immuneACCESS by TCRdb, which kept in-frame rearrangements only. Such tables lose some clones; where checked, under half of the loss comes from unresolved V genes, and the rest has no known cause. The V and J calls and clone size are taken from that table; D and trimming were inferred from the DNA. Across this sample there are about 75,000 clones, with around 82% seen only once. The ten most abundant clones make up 8% to 10% of the sample.

This sample was included in a study of T cells in localized non-small cell lung cancer (dated by TCRdb to the early 2020s). Concerning the study at large: Comparing tumors with uninvolved tumor-adjacent lungs, the study looked at the T cell repertoires of roughly 250 patients with early-stage NSCLC. Of the NSCLC patients, fewer than 150 were male and 107 were female, and the mean age was approximately 66 years. The cohort consisted of approximately 240 treatment-naive NSCLC patients whose localized lung tumors had been resected.

At diagnosis, tumor, uninvolved tumor-adjacent lung and peripheral blood were collected and then preserved as a mix of FFPE and fresh-frozen material. For TCR repertoire profiling, blood samples were analyzed in the form of peripheral blood mononuclear cells. What the work shows at the level of the full study, not this receptor alone: Higher T cell density in blood was associated with longer overall survival, whereas higher clonality in adjacent lung was associated with shorter survival. The highest T cell clonality was observed in uninvolved tumor-adjacent lung, where clonality exceeded that of tumor, suggesting that antigenic responses were more focused in uninvolved tumor-adjacent lung. Since the design was exploratory, TCR variables were selected using unadjusted p-values with no false-discovery rate correction. Multi-region tumor sequencing was not performed, so intratumor heterogeneity could not be excluded. Of the top 100 tumor clones, a median of 57 were detected in paired uninvolved adjacent lung; roughly 26 were also among that lung's top 100.

Rearrangement joined TRBV5-1 to TRBJ2-2; no D segment can be confidently identified. The origin of this receptor is a female donor aged 60 or older with stage I lung adenocarcinoma. This specimen was peripheral blood, taken before any cancer treatment. The nucleotide sequence reads TGCGCCAGCAGCTTGGGACGGAACACCGGGGAGCTGTTTTTT. Translated, this gives CASSLGRNTGELFF.